The entry that follows covers one TCR beta chain sequence. Its antigen is not identified. In nominal health when sampled, donors likely had unrecorded immune exposures nonetheless. The sample belongs to a study of cytomegalovirus exposure and HLA in healthy donors. Study conclusions and caveats: In a later analysis, productive TCRs from donors in an Asian-associated ancestry cluster reportedly carried fewer N-insertions than the cohort mean.

V shed 4 bases and J shed 6 bases, with 22 bases lying between them. CDR1 is SGDLS and CDR2 is YYNGEE in the germline V gene. This CDR3 has 16 residues. In the PCR, 60 Vbeta and 13 Jbeta primers were used. Sequenced by immunoSEQ multiplex PCR; TCRdb stores in-frame clones only, minus some. The sample holds around 59,000 clones, roughly 83% seen once. The sample consisted of PBMCs. The receptor's source is a human donor in good health. This chain joins TRBV9 and TRBJ1-1, with a possible D match to TRBD1 (5 bases). For the CDR3, the DNA is TGTGCCAGCAGCTCAGAACGGGGGGTAGGGAGCCCTGAAGCTTTCTTT. It encodes CASSSERGVGSPEAFF.